Shown below are 24 T cell receptor beta chains from a single sample sequenced in a study of cytomegalovirus exposure and HLA in healthy donors. Vbeta (60) and Jbeta (13) primers were used in the PCR. Method: immunoSEQ multiplex PCR; TCRdb's copy keeps in-frame clones and lacks some. The sample shows fewer than 150,000 clones, 80% of them seen only once. Sequenced material: PBMCs. These receptors were obtained from a male donor in good health and CMV-seronegative.

The J gene is TRBJ2-7, the V gene TRBV9; TRBD1 agrees at 9 bases. In germline, CDR1 is SGDLS, CDR2 YYNGEE. Germline trimming cut 0 bases from V and 5 bases from J; bases unmatched to any gene: 3. This CDR3 comprises 14 residues. The CDR3 region has the DNA TGTGCCAGCAGCGTAGACGGGACAGGGAACGAGCAGTACTTC. This codes for CASSVDGTGNEQYF. Full variable domain (remainder filled in from reference TRBV9 and TRBJ2-7): DSGVTQTPKHLITATGQRVTLRCSPRSGDLSVYWYQQSLDQGLQFLIQYYNGEERAKGNILERFSAQQFPDLHSELNLSSLELGDSALYFCASSVDGTGNEQYFGPGTRLTVT.

The V gene is TRBV5-8, the J gene TRBJ1-4, with D possibly being TRBD1 (6 bases). V was trimmed by 1 base and J by 6 bases, leaving 16 bases between them. The CDR3 runs to 16 residues. Looked up from germline, CDR1 is SGHTS and CDR2 is YDEGEE. The CDR3 spells CASSLIGGGLDEKLFF. CDR3 nucleotides: TGTGCCAGCAGCTTGATCGGGGGGGGCCTGGATGAAAAACTGTTTTTT.

CDR3 protein: CASSPRDRESEAFF. The CDR3 region has the DNA TGTGCCAGCAGCCCAAGGGACAGGGAATCTGAAGCTTTCTTT. The chain has TRBV28 and TRBJ1-1, with 9 bases aligning to TRBD1. The CDR3 runs to 14 residues. Germline V gene lookup returns CDR1 MDHEN and CDR2 SYDVKM. The junction had 8 bases not matched to a gene; V was cut back by 6 bases and J by 6 bases.

This chain uses TRBV7-2 with TRBJ1-5, with D maybe TRBD1 (5 bases). CDR3 length equals 15 residues. V was pared by 3 bases and J by 6 bases, with 15 bases between. Germline V gene sequence: CDR1 SGHTA, CDR2 FQGNSA. The DNA for the CDR3 is TGTGCCAGCAGCTTGCTCCAGGGAGGGAGTCAGCCCCAGCATTTT. It translates to CASSLLQGGSQPQHF. Complete variable domain (other parts from reference TRBV7-2 and TRBJ1-5): GAGVSQSPSNKVTEKGKDVELRCDPISGHTALYWYRQSLGQGLEFLIYFQGNSAPDKSGLPSDRFSAERTGGSVSTLTIQRTQQEDSAVYLCASSLLQGGSQPQHFGDGTRLSIL.

The chain couples TRBV11-2 to TRBJ2-5; no reliable D call. Germline loops: CDR1 SGHAT, CDR2 FQNNGV. Trimming took 4 bases from V and 1 from J, leaving 10 bases between them. The CDR3 consists of 14 residues. CDR3 sequence: CASSSGAPQETQYF. As DNA, the CDR3 is TGTGCCAGCAGCTCCGGAGCTCCCCAAGAGACCCAGTACTTC.

As DNA, the CDR3 is TGTGCCAGCAGCCAACCCGGACAGGGTTACTCTGAAGCTTTCTTT. Its protein is CASSQPGQGYSEAFF. The chain links TRBV6-5 to TRBJ1-1; 8 bases are a match to TRBD1. The V gene's germline CDR1 is MNHEY and CDR2 SVGAGI. J lost 6 bases, V lost 6 bases, and 12 bases had no gene match. The CDR3 sequence is 15 residues long.

The CDR3 bases are TGCGCCAGCAGCTTGGTCGTCCCGAGCACCGGGGAGCTGTTTTTT. Protein product: CASSLVVPSTGELFF. The gene calls are TRBV5-1 and TRBJ2-2; no definite D call. The CDR3 runs to 15 residues. With 0 bases removed from V and 4 bases from J, the gap between germline ends came to 10 bases. In germline, CDR1 is SGHRS, CDR2 YFSETQ.

The chain recombines TRBV6-6 with TRBJ2-7; D may be TRBD1 (5 bases). Per germline, CDR1 MNHNY and CDR2 SVGAGI (reference sequence). The CDR3 contains 14 residues. Trimming cost V 0 bases and J 3 bases, with 9 bases left between them. The CDR3 bases are TGTGCCAGCAGTTACTCGGGGCAGAGCTACGAGCAGTACTTC. Protein sequence: CASSYSGQSYEQYF.

This chain uses TRBV27 with TRBJ2-5; D remains ambiguous. Germline CDR1 MNHEY, CDR2 SMNVEV (reference sequence). The V and J ends lost 6 bases and 5 bases respectively, with 16 bases between them. There are 14 residues in the CDR3. CDR3 DNA sequence: TGTGCCAGCAGCCCACGTGACTCCGCGGAGACCCAGTACTTC. The encoded protein is CASSPRDSAETQYF.

This chain links TRBV7-9 with TRBJ1-2; 7 positions match TRBD1. This CDR3 region has 17 residues. The germline CDR1 and CDR2 sequences are SEHNR and FQNEAQ (reference sequence). The trim removed 5 bases at V and 0 bases at J, leaving 12 bases unmatched. Here the CDR3 DNA reads TGTGCCAGCAGCCCCGTCGGACAGGCCGTAGCTAACTATGGCTACACCTTC. Amino acids: CASSPVGQAVANYGYTF. Together with reference TRBV7-9 and TRBJ1-2, the CDR3 gives the full variable domain: DTGVSQNPRHKITKRGQNVTFRCDPISEHNRLYWYRQTLGQGPEFLTYFQNEAQLEKSRLLSDRFSAERPKGSFSTLEIQRTEQGDSAMYLCASSPVGQAVANYGYTFGSGTRLTVV.

The chain carries TRBV5-8 and TRBJ1-1, with no clear D. Trimming left V 2 bases short and J 10 bases short, with 9 bases between. This CDR3 region has 11 residues. Looked up from germline, CDR1 is SGHTS and CDR2 is YDEGEE. The CDR3 DNA reads as TGTGCCAGCAGCTTCGACTCGTCAGCTTTCTTT. Protein sequence: CASSFDSSAFF.

V gene TRBV28 combines with J gene TRBJ2-3; weak D call: TRBD2 (6 bases). With 8 bases removed from V and 4 bases from J, the gap between germline ends came to 13 bases. The CDR3 loop spans 13 amino acids. Germline CDR1 reads MDHEN; CDR2 reads SYDVKM. CDR3 DNA sequence: TGTGCCAGCGGGGCGGGATGGGCAGATACGCAGTATTTT. Translating it yields CASGAGWADTQYF.

The V and J genes are TRBV7-2 and TRBJ2-3, with D possibly TRBD2 on 5 matching bases. The CDR3 is made up of 15 amino acids. Germline CDR1 reads SGHTA; CDR2 reads FQGNSA. The V and J ends lost 1 base and 4 bases respectively, with 12 bases between them. The CDR3 DNA is TGTGCCAGCAGCTTAGGCCTAGCAAGTGCAGATACGCAGTATTTT. Its protein is CASSLGLASADTQYF.

This chain links TRBV9 with TRBJ1-2, with TRBD1 matching 7 bases. The germline CDR1 and CDR2 sequences are SGDLS and YYNGEE. The V gene end was trimmed by 0 bases and the J gene end by 0 bases; junction bases not matched to a gene: 2. The CDR3 is 15 amino acids. CDR3 sequence reads: CASSVGDSSNYGYTF. CDR3 in DNA: TGTGCCAGCAGCGTAGGGGACAGTTCTAACTATGGCTACACCTTC.

The chain combines TRBV28 with TRBJ2-2, with 7 bases aligning to TRBD1. Unmatched junction bases numbered 2, after V lost 6 bases and J lost 4 bases. CDR1 MDHEN and CDR2 SYDVKM come from the germline V gene. CDR3 size: 13 residues. CDR3 nucleotides: TGTGCCAGCAGAACAGGGGTCACCGGGGAGCTGTTTTTT. Translating it yields CASRTGVTGELFF.

This clone was found once. J is TRBJ2-5 and V is TRBV7-9, with D possibly being TRBD2 (6 bases). Trimming pared 3 bases from V and 5 bases from J, leaving 13 bases between. The CDR3 runs 14 residues. Germline V gene lookup returns CDR1 SEHNR and CDR2 FQNEAQ (reference sequence). The CDR3 protein is CASSLGGLSETQYF. The CDR3, as DNA: TGTGCCAGCAGCTTGGGGGGACTCTCGGAGACCCAGTACTTC.

The chain has TRBV30 and TRBJ1-3; D call uncertain. Trimming removed 2 bases from V and 0 bases from J, with 8 bases in between. CDR1 is GTSNPN, CDR2 SVGIG, per germline (reference sequence). The CDR3 loop spans 14 amino acids. The CDR3 DNA reads as TGTGCCTGGAGTCCCCCCTACTCTGGAAACACCATATATTTT. It encodes CAWSPPYSGNTIYF.

This chain joins TRBV5-6 and TRBJ2-2; D may be TRBD2 (7 bases). The CDR3 sequence is 16 residues long. V lost 4 bases and J 2 bases, leaving 15 bases between the germline ends. Germline loops: CDR1 SGHDT, CDR2 YYEEEE. CDR3 in DNA: TGTGCCAGCAGCCTCAGAGGGGGGGTTAACACCGGGGAGCTGTTTTTT. This sequence encodes CASSLRGGVNTGELFF.

This chain uses TRBV5-1 with TRBJ1-5; 9 nucleotides line up with TRBD1. Germline V gene sequence: CDR1 SGHRS, CDR2 YFSETQ. V shed 4 bases and J 1 base; nucleotides not matched to a gene: 6. The CDR3 has 16 residues. The CDR3 nucleotides are TGCGCCAGCAGCCCACAGGGGGCTACGAGCAATCAGCCCCAGCATTTT. It yields the protein CASSPQGATSNQPQHF.

The chain carries TRBV10-3 and TRBJ2-6; the D gene is possibly TRBD1 (6 bases). V was clipped by 6 bases and J by 0 bases, with 18 bases between them. Per germline, CDR1 ENHRY and CDR2 SYGVKD. This CDR3 contains 18 residues. The CDR3 region is CAISATPGQSSGANVLTF. The CDR3 coding sequence is TGTGCCATCAGCGCGACTCCGGGACAAAGCTCTGGGGCCAACGTCCTGACTTTC.

The gene calls are TRBV6-6 and TRBJ1-1; 8 bases are shared with TRBD1. CDR1 and CDR2 from the germline V gene are MNHNY and SVGAGI (reference sequence). Trimming removed 3 bases from V and 6 bases from J; junction bases left unmatched: 9. The CDR3 totals 15 residues. CDR3 amino acids: CASSYLGTGGAEAFF. The CDR3 DNA is TGTGCCAGCAGTTATCTGGGGACAGGCGGGGCTGAAGCTTTCTTT.

The chain links TRBV27 to TRBJ1-1; D is unresolved. The V gene's germline CDR1 is MNHEY and CDR2 SMNVEV (reference sequence). The CDR3 spans 13 residues. Trimming pared 8 bases from V and 5 bases from J, leaving 15 bases between. In DNA, the CDR3 is TGTGCCAGCCGTACTGACCGGGAAACTGAAGCTTTCTTT. It encodes CASRTDRETEAFF.

V is TRBV9 and J is TRBJ2-7; 8 bases line up with TRBD1. The trim removed 4 bases at V and 6 bases at J, leaving 12 bases unmatched. CDR1 and CDR2 from the germline V gene are SGDLS and YYNGEE. The CDR3 sequence is 15 residues long. The CDR3: CASSMDRAPLSEQYF. The CDR3 region has the DNA TGTGCCAGCAGCATGGACAGGGCACCCCTGAGCGAGCAGTACTTC.

The genes are TRBV7-2 and TRBJ2-5; possible D gene TRBD1, 6 bases. The germline gives CDR1 SGHTA, CDR2 FQGNSA. This CDR3 is built from 15 residues. V lost 0 bases, J lost 5 bases, and 13 bases lay in between. The CDR3 here is CASSLATGPLETQYF. The CDR3 region has the DNA TGTGCCAGCAGCTTAGCGACAGGCCCTTTGGAGACCCAGTACTTC.